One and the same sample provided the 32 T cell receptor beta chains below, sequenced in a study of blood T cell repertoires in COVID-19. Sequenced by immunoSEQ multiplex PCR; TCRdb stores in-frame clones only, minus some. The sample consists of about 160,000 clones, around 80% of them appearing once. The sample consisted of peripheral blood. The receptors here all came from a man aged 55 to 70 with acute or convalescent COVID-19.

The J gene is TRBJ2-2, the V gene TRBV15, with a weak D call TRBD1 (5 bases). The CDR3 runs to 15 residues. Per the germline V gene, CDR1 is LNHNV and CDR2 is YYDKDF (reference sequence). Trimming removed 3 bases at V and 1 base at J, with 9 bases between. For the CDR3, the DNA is TGTGCCACCAGCAGTCGCCAGGGGAACACCGGGGAGCTGTTTTTT. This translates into CATSSRQGNTGELFF.

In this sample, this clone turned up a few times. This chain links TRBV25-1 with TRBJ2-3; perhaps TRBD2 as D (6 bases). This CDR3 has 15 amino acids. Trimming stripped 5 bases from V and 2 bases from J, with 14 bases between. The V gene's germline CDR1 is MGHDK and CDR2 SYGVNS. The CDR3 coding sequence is TGTGCCAGCAGTTCTCTCCCGGACTACACAGATACGCAGTATTTT. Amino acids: CASSSLPDYTDTQYF.

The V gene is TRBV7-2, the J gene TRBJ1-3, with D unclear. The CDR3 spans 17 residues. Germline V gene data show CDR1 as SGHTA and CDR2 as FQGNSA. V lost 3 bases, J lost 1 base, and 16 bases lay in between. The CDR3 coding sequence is TGTGCCAGCAGCTTCCTAGGTGATTTCGGGTCTGGAAACACCATATATTTT. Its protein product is CASSFLGDFGSGNTIYF.

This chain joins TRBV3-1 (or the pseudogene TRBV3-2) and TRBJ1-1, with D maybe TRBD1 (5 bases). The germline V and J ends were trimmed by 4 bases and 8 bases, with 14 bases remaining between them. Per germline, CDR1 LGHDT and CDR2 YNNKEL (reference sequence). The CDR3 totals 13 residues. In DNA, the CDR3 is TGTGCCAGCAGCCCCCCAGGCAGGGCCGAAGCTTTCTTT. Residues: CASSPPGRAEAFF.

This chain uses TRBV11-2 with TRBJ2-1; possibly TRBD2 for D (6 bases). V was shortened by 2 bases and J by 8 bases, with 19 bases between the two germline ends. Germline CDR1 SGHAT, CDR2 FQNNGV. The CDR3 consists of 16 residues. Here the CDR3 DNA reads TGTGCCAGCAGCTTAAGTGGGACTTCCTACCCCCATGAGCAGTTCTTC. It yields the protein CASSLSGTSYPHEQFF. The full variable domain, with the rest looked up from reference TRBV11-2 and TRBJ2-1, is EAGVAQSPRYKIIEKRQSVAFWCNPISGHATLYWYQQILGQGPKLLIQFQNNGVVDDSQLPKDRFSAERLKGVDSTLKIQPAKLEDSAVYLCASSLSGTSYPHEQFFGPGTRLTVL.

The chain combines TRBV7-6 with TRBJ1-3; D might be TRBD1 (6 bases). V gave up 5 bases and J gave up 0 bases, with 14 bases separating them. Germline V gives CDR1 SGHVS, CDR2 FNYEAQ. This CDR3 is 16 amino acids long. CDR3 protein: CASSEGDRISGNTIYF. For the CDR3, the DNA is TGTGCCAGCAGCGAAGGTGACAGGATCTCTGGAAACACCATATATTTT.

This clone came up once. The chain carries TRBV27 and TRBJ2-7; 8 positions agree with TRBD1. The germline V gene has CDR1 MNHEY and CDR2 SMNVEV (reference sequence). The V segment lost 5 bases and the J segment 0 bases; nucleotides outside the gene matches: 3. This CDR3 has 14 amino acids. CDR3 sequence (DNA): TGTGCCAGCAGTGCCGGGACAGGCTCCTACGAGCAGTACTTC. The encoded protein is CASSAGTGSYEQYF.

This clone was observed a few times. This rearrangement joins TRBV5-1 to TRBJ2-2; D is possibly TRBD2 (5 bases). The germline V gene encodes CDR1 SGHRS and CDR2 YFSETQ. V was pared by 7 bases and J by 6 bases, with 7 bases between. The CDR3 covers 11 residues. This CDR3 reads CASEEAGELFF. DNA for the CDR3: TGCGCCAGCGAGGAGGCCGGGGAGCTGTTTTTT.

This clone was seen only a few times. The CDR3 protein is CASSINGGEGTEAFF. For the CDR3, the DNA is TGTGCCAGTAGTATAAATGGGGGCGAAGGGACTGAAGCTTTCTTT. V usage is TRBV19 and J usage is TRBJ1-1; the D gene is possibly TRBD1 (6 bases). CDR1 LNHDA and CDR2 SQIVND come from the germline V gene (reference sequence). Trimming cost V 2 bases and J 5 bases, with 15 bases left between them. The CDR3 is made up of 15 amino acids.

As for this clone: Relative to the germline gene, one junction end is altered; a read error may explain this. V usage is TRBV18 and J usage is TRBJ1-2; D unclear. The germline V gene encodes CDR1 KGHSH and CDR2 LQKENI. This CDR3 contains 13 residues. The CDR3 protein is CASSPIADYDYTF. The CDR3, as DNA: TGTGCCAGCTCACCAATAGCAGACTATGACTACACCTTC.

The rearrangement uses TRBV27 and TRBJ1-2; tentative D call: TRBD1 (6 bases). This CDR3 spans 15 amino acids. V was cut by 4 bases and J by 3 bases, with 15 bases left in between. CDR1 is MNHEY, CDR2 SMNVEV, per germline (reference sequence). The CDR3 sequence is CASSSQGELYYGYTF. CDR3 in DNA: TGTGCCAGCAGTTCACAGGGAGAACTTTACTATGGCTACACCTTC.

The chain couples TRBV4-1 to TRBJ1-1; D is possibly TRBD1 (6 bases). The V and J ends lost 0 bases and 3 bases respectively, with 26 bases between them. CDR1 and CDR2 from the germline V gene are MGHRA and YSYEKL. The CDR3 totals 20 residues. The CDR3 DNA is TGCGCCAGCAGCCAAGACCCCGTGGTGGGGGCTAGTATAGGGGACACTGAAGCTTTCTTT. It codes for CASSQDPVVGASIGDTEAFF.

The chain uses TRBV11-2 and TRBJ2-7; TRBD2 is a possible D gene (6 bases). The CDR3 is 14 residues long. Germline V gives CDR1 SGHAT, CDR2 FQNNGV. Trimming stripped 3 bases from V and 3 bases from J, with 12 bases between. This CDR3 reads CASSFPTGVYEQYF. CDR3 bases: TGTGCCAGCAGCTTCCCCACGGGAGTCTACGAGCAGTACTTC.

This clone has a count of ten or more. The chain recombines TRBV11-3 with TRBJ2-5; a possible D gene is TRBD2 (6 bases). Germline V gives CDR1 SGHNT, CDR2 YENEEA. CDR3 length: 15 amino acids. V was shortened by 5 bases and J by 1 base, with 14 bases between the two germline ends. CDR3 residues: CASSAGQGPQETQYF. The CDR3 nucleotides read TGTGCCAGCAGCGCGGGGCAGGGCCCCCAAGAGACCCAGTACTTC.

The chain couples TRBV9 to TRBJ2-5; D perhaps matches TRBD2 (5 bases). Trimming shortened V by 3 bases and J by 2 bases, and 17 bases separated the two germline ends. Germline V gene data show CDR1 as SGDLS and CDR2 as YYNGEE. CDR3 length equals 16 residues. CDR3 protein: CASSGGSSATQETQYF. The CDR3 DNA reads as TGTGCCAGCAGCGGTGGGAGTTCGGCAACGCAAGAGACCCAGTACTTC.

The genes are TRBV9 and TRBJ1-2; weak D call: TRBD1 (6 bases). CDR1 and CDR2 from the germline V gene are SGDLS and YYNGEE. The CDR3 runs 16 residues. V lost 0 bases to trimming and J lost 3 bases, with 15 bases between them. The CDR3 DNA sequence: TGTGCCAGCAGCGTAGGCCGTACAGGGACATACTATGGCTACACCTTC. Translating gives CASSVGRTGTYYGYTF. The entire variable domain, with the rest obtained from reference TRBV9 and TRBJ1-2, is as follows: DSGVTQTPKHLITATGQRVTLRCSPRSGDLSVYWYQQSLDQGLQFLIQYYNGEERAKGNILERFSAQQFPDLHSELNLSSLELGDSALYFCASSVGRTGTYYGYTFGSGTRLTVV.

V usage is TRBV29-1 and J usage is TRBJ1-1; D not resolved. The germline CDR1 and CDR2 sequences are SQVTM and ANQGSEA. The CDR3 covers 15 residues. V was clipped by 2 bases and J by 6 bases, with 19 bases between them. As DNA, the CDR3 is TGCAGCGTTGAACTGCGTCAGAACCTGAGGCCTGAAGCTTTCTTT. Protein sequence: CSVELRQNLRPEAFF.

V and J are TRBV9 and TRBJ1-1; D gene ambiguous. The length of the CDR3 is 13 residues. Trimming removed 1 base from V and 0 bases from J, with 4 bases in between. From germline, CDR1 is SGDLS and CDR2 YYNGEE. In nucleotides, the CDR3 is TGTGCCAGCAGCGTACGGGTGAACACTGAAGCTTTCTTT. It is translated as CASSVRVNTEAFF.

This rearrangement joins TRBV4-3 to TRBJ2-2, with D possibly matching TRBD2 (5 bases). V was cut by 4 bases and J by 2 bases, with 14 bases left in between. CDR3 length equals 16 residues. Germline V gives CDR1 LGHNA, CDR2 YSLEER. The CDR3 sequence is CASSPTAGLNTGELFF. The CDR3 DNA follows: TGCGCCAGCAGCCCCACGGCGGGTCTCAACACCGGGGAGCTGTTTTTT.

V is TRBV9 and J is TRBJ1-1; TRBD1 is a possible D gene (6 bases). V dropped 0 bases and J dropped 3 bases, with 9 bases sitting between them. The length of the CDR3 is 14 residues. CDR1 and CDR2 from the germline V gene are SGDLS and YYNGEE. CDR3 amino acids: CASSVGPGDTEAFF. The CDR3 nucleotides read TGTGCCAGCAGCGTAGGCCCAGGGGACACTGAAGCTTTCTTT.

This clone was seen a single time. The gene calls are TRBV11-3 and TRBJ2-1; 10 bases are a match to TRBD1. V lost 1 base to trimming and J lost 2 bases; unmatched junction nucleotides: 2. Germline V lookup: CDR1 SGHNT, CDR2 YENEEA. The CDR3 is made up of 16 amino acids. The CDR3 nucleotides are TGTGCCAGCAGCTTAGCGGACAGGGGGGCCTACAATGAGCAGTTCTTC. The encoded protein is CASSLADRGAYNEQFF.

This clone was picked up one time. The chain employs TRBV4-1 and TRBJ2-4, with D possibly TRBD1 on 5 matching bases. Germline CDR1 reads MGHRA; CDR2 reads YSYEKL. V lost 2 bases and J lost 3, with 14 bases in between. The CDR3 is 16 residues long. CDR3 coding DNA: TGCGCCAGCAGCCAAACCCAGGGAAGGGGCAAAAACATTCAGTACTTC. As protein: CASSQTQGRGKNIQYF.

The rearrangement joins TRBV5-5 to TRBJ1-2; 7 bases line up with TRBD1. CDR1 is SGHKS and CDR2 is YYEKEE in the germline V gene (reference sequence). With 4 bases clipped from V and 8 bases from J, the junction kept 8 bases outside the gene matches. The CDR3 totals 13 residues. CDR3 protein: CASSQTGDVGYTF. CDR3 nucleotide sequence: TGTGCCAGCAGCCAAACAGGGGACGTGGGCTACACCTTC.

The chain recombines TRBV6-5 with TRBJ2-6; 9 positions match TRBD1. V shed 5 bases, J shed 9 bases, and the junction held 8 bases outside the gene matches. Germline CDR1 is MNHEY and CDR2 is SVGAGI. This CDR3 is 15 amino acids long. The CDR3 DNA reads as TGTGCCAGCAGTAGGACCGGGACAGGGAACAACGTCCTGACTTTC. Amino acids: CASSRTGTGNNVLTF.

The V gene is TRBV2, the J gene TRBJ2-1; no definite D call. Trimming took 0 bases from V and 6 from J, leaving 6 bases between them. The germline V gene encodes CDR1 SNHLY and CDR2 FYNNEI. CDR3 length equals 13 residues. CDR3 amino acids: CASSEAQFNEQFF. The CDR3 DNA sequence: TGTGCCAGCAGTGAAGCACAGTTCAATGAGCAGTTCTTC.

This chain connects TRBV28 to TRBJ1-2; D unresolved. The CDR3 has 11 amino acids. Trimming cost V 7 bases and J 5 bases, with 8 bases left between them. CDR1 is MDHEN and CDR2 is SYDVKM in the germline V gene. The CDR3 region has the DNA TGTGCCAGCAATACGAGGTATGGCTACACCTTC. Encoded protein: CASNTRYGYTF.

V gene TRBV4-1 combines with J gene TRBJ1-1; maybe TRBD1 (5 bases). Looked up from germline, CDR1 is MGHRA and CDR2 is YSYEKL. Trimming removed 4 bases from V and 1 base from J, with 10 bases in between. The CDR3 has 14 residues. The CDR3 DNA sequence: TGCGCCAGCAGCCCCAGGGATGGGAACACTGAAGCTTTCTTT. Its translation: CASSPRDGNTEAFF.

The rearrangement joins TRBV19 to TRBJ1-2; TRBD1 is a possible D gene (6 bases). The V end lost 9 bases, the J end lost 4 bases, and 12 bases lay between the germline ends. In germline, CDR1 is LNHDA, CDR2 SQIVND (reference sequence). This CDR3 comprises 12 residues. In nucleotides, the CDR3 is TGTGCCAGCAAGGACAGCTTCTATGGCTACACCTTC. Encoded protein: CASKDSFYGYTF.

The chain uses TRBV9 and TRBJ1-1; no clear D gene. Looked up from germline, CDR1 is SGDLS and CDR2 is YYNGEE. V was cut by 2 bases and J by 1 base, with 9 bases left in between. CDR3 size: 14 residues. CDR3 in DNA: TGTGCCAGCAGCGTGACGGGTTCGAACACTGAAGCTTTCTTT. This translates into CASSVTGSNTEAFF.

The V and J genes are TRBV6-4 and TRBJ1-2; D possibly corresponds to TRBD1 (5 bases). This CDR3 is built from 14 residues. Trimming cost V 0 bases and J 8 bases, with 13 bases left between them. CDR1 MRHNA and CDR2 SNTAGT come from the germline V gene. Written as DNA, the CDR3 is TGTGCCAGCAGTGACTCAGGCAGGGTGGGCGGCTACACCTTC. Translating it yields CASSDSGRVGGYTF.

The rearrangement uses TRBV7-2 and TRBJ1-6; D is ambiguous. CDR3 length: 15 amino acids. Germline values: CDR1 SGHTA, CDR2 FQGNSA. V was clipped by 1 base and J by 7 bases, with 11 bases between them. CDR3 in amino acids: CASSLDLQLNSPLHF. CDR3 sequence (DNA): TGTGCCAGCAGCTTAGATTTACAGCTAAATTCACCCCTCCACTTT.

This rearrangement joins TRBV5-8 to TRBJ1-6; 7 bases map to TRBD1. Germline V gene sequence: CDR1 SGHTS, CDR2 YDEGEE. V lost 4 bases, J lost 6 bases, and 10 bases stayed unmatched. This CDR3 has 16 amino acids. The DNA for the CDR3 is TGTGCCAGCAGCCCGGCAGGGGGACTGGGTAATTCACCCCTCCACTTT. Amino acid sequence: CASSPAGGLGNSPLHF. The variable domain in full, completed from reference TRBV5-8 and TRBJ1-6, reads EAGVTQSPTHLIKTRGQQATLRCSPISGHTSVYWYQQALGLGLQFLLWYDEGEERNRGNFPPRFSGRQFPNYSSELNVNALELEDSALYLCASSPAGGLGNSPLHFGNGTRLTVT.